This TCR beta chain emerged from a study of OX40 agonist ivuxolimab in advanced cancers. About the research overall: Patients were given ivuxolimab, an antibody that agonizes OX40 (CD134). Every 2 weeks, ivuxolimab was infused into the patients intravenously at between 0.01 and 10 mg/kg. Anti-PD-1, anti-PD-L1 or anti-CTLA-4 therapy given earlier was allowed, and around 40% had some.

Produced via immunoSEQ multiplex PCR; TCRdb's table is partial and in-frame only. The sample includes tens of thousands of clones, approximately 82% of them seen just once. The origin of this receptor is an adult with an advanced solid tumor such as melanoma, head and neck, liver or kidney cancer. The material sequenced was CD4+ or CD8+ T cells sorted from blood, taken in a trial of the OX40 agonist ivuxolimab.

CDR3 in amino acids: CASSPRGGREKLFF. CDR3 bases: TGTGCCAGCAGCCCCCGAGGAGGGAGAGAAAAACTGTTTTTT. The chain links TRBV7-9 to TRBJ1-4; D is uncertain. Per germline, CDR1 SEHNR and CDR2 FQNEAQ (reference sequence). The CDR3 extends over 14 amino acids. Trimming removed 5 bases from V and 8 bases from J, with 15 bases in between.